The 26 T cell receptor beta chains in this list originate from one sample, sequenced in a study of early T cells in non-severe SARS-CoV-2 infection. MiXCR, applied by TCRdb to the 5' RACE reads, yields one record per CDR3 protein. Here the sample spans some 78,000 distinct CDR3 sequences, around 13% being singletons. Sequenced sample: whole blood. The receptors stem from an adult who was a healthcare worker with PCR-confirmed SARS-CoV-2 infection or an uninfected control (not recorded which).

There are many counts of this clonotype. This chain joins TRBV28 and TRBJ2-7; D uncertain. The germline V gene encodes CDR1 MDHEN and CDR2 SYDVKM. CDR3 length: 12 residues. Trimming removed 6 bases from V and 3 bases from J, with 9 bases in between. The CDR3 nucleotides are TGTGCCAGCAGACCCAGGAGCTACGAGCAGTACTTC. Its protein is CASRPRSYEQYF.

This clonotype was counted many times. The chain links TRBV25-1 to TRBJ1-4, with 7 bases identical to TRBD1. Germline lookup yields CDR1 MGHDK and CDR2 SYGVNS. V was clipped by 5 bases and J by 4 bases; unmatched bases: 7. The CDR3 has 15 residues. CDR3 nucleotides: TGTGCCAGCAGTCCGAGGGGGCAGTTTAATGAAAAACTGTTTTTT. Its protein is CASSPRGQFNEKLFF.

In this sample, this clonotype turned up a few times. This rearrangement joins TRBV7-2 to TRBJ1-2; TRBD1 matches at 7 bases. Germline V CDR1 and CDR2: SGHTA, FQGNSA. The CDR3 has 14 amino acids. The junction had 10 bases not matched to a gene; V was cut back by 5 bases and J by 7 bases. DNA of the CDR3: TGTGCCAGCAGCCTCGTAACAGGGGATCTTGGCTACACCTTC. Amino acids: CASSLVTGDLGYTF.

This clonotype appeared a few times. The V gene is TRBV3-1, the J gene TRBJ2-7; D unclear. Between the trimmed V and J ends, which lost 4 bases and 5 bases, there was a span of 6 bases. Germline V gives CDR1 LGHDT, CDR2 YNNKEL (reference sequence). The CDR3 covers 11 residues. The CDR3 nucleotides read TGTGCCAGCAGCCCTGGGCACGAGCAGTACTTC. This codes for CASSPGHEQYF.

There are many counts of this clonotype. V is TRBV29-1 and J is TRBJ1-2; no reliable D call. The CDR3 extends over 12 amino acids. Per germline, CDR1 SQVTM and CDR2 ANQGSEA. Trimming stripped 5 bases from V and 5 bases from J, with 12 bases between. The CDR3 DNA sequence: TGCAGCGTTATGCCTGAGGCGTATGGCTACACCTTC. Encoded protein: CSVMPEAYGYTF.

This chain uses TRBV7-3 with TRBJ2-1, with 10 bases matching TRBD1. This CDR3 is 17 amino acids long. J gave up 6 bases and V 2 bases, and 10 bases lay outside the gene matches. Germline assignment: CDR1 SGHTA and CDR2 FQGTGA. The CDR3 nucleotides read TGTGCCAGCAGCTTAGGGGGACAGGGGAAAAAGAGCAATGAGCAGTTCTTC. Translated, it gives CASSLGGQGKKSNEQFF.

The sample holds a few counts of this clonotype. This chain uses TRBV4-1 with TRBJ2-7; TRBD1 matches 8 bases. J gave up 3 bases and V 0 bases, and 4 bases lay outside the gene matches. Germline loops: CDR1 MGHRA, CDR2 YSYEKL. The CDR3 has 15 residues. The CDR3 here is CASSQERTGNYEQYF. The CDR3 DNA is TGCGCCAGCAGCCAAGAAAGGACAGGGAACTACGAGCAGTACTTC.

This clonotype was seen a few times. The V and J genes are TRBV18 and TRBJ1-1, with D hard to call. V shed 2 bases and J shed 3 bases, with 10 bases lying between them. The V gene's germline CDR1 is KGHSH and CDR2 LQKENI. The CDR3 is made up of 14 amino acids. The CDR3 reads CASSPDRADTEAFF. CDR3 nucleotide sequence: TGTGCCAGCTCACCAGACCGGGCCGACACTGAAGCTTTCTTT.

The chain has TRBV29-1 and TRBJ1-1; no firm D call. V was trimmed by 7 bases and J by 5 bases, leaving 17 bases between them. The CDR3 is 13 amino acids. CDR1 SQVTM and CDR2 ANQGSEA come from the germline V gene. The CDR3 bases are TGCAGCGCCATGGAAGTGGGGTTGACTGAAGCTTTCTTT. Its protein is CSAMEVGLTEAFF.

Many counts were recorded for this clonotype. The chain combines TRBV3-1 with TRBJ2-7; the D gene is possibly TRBD1 (6 bases). V lost 3 bases, J lost 0 bases, and 15 bases lay in between. The CDR3 extends over 16 amino acids. From germline, CDR1 is LGHDT and CDR2 YNNKEL (reference sequence). The CDR3 coding sequence is TGTGCCAGCAGCCACCTCAGGGGCTATTCCTCCTACGAGCAGTACTTC. Translated, it gives CASSHLRGYSSYEQYF.

This clonotype was counted only a few times. At one of its ends the junction is not consistent with the germline gene, which may arise from a read error. The gene calls are TRBV2 and TRBJ2-1, with 7 bases identical to TRBD2. Germline values: CDR1 SNHLY, CDR2 FYNNEI. The CDR3 extends over 14 amino acids. The CDR3 protein is CASSEGRAYNEQFF. DNA for the CDR3: TGTGCCAGCAGCGAAGGGAGGGCCTACAATGAGCAGTTCTTC.

This clonotype has at least ten counts. The rearrangement joins TRBV12-3 or TRBV12-4 to TRBJ1-1; a weak D match, TRBD1 (6 bases). Trimming cost V 1 base and J 3 bases, with 9 bases left between them. The CDR3 covers 14 residues. The CDR3 sequence is CASSLVGGYTEAFF. The CDR3 DNA is TGTGCCAGCAGTTTAGTCGGGGGCTACACTGAAGCTTTCTTT.

There are many counts of this clonotype. The rearrangement links TRBV14 to TRBJ1-5; the D is unclear. The germline CDR1 and CDR2 sequences are SGHDN and FVKESK. The CDR3 loop spans 16 amino acids. The ends were cut back, 1 base at V and 0 bases at J, with 10 bases in the middle. The CDR3 here is CASSQVSYNSNQPQHF. The CDR3 DNA reads TGTGCCAGCAGCCAAGTGTCATATAATAGCAATCAGCCCCAGCATTTT.

This clonotype was counted a few times. J is TRBJ1-1 and V is TRBV11-1; D is unresolved. CDR1 is SGHAT and CDR2 is FQDESV in the germline V gene (reference sequence). The ends were cut back, 2 bases at V and 0 bases at J, with 7 bases in the middle. This CDR3 has 14 amino acids. CDR3 sequence (DNA): TGTGCCAGCAGCTTATTGACCCTGAACACTGAAGCTTTCTTT. It encodes CASSLLTLNTEAFF.

The CDR3 loop is CASSFRTGNEKLFF. For the CDR3, the DNA is TGCGCCAGCAGCTTTCGAACAGGAAATGAAAAACTGTTTTTT. The V and J genes are TRBV5-1 and TRBJ1-4, with D maybe TRBD1 (5 bases). V lost 2 bases and J lost 5, with 10 bases in between. The CDR3 is made up of 14 amino acids. Germline CDR1 SGHRS, CDR2 YFSETQ. The full variable domain, its missing parts supplied by reference TRBV5-1 and TRBJ1-4, is KAGVTQTPRYLIKTRGQQVTLSCSPISGHRSVSWYQQTPGQGLQFLFEYFSETQRNKGNFPGRFSGRQFSNSRSEMNVSTLELGDSALYLCASSFRTGNEKLFFGSGTQLSVL.

This clonotype was counted between two and nine times. V is TRBV29-1 and J is TRBJ2-3; a possible D gene is TRBD2 (6 bases). The CDR3 is 13 residues long. The germline V and J ends were trimmed by 4 bases and 0 bases, with 8 bases remaining between them. The germline gives CDR1 SQVTM, CDR2 ANQGSEA. CDR3 region: CSVVGLSTDTQYF. In DNA, the CDR3 is TGCAGCGTTGTGGGACTTAGCACAGATACGCAGTATTTT.

The chain recombines TRBV28 with TRBJ1-2, with a weak D call TRBD1 (6 bases). This CDR3 has 12 amino acids. Germline V gives CDR1 MDHEN, CDR2 SYDVKM. Between the trimmed V and J ends, which lost 8 bases and 2 bases, there was a span of 9 bases. The CDR3 region is CASRTGNYGYTF. CDR3 coding DNA: TGTGCCAGCCGAACAGGGAACTATGGCTACACCTTC.

The gene calls are TRBV5-4 and TRBJ2-3; possibly TRBD1 for D (6 bases). The V and J ends lost 4 bases and 1 base respectively, with 19 bases between them. The CDR3 is 17 amino acids. The germline gives CDR1 SGHNT, CDR2 YYREEE (reference sequence). CDR3 bases: TGTGCCAGCAGCCTGATCAGAGGGGACAAACGCACAGATACGCAGTATTTT. This codes for CASSLIRGDKRTDTQYF. The full variable domain, completed using reference TRBV5-4 and TRBJ2-3, is ETGVTQSPTHLIKTRGQQVTLRCSSQSGHNTVSWYQQALGQGPQFIFQYYREEENGRGNFPPRFSGLQFPNYSSELNVNALELDDSALYLCASSLIRGDKRTDTQYFGPGTRLTVL.

This clonotype was picked up a small number of times. The V gene is TRBV12-3 or TRBV12-4, the J gene TRBJ2-5; D uncertain. V lost 3 bases and J 3 bases, leaving 8 bases between the germline ends. There are 13 residues in the CDR3. CDR3 nucleotides: TGTGCCAGCAGTTTTTCCCCAAAAGAGACCCAGTACTTC. Protein: CASSFSPKETQYF.

This clonotype is a singleton in its sample. For the CDR3, the DNA is TGTGCCAGCATCATTGGGGGCGGAAGCACTGAAGCTTTCTTT. Residues: CASIIGGGSTEAFF. J is TRBJ1-1 and V is TRBV28; TRBD1 might be the D (6 bases). CDR1 and CDR2 from the germline V gene are MDHEN and SYDVKM. The CDR3 has 14 amino acids. V lost 7 bases to trimming and J lost 4 bases, with 16 bases between them.

As to this clonotype: As the CDR3 is not closed by the conserved phenylalanine or tryptophan, this likely results from a read error. The chain employs TRBV19 and TRBJ2-7, with a tentative D call TRBD2 (6 bases). The germline V gene encodes CDR1 LNHDA and CDR2 SQIVND (reference sequence). Deletions cut 7 bases from V and 4 bases from J, with 20 bases between. This CDR3 has 15 residues. The CDR3 DNA reads TGTGCCAGTACCTCTGGGACGGGAGCCGGTTACGAGCAGTACTCC. It encodes CASTSGTGAGYEQYS.

The table lists this clonotype with a few counts. The rearrangement joins TRBV11-2 to TRBJ2-1; D uncertain. CDR1 SGHAT and CDR2 FQNNGV come from the germline V gene. Between the trimmed V and J ends, which lost 5 bases and 3 bases, there was a span of 17 bases. This CDR3 spans 16 amino acids. The CDR3 DNA sequence: TGTGCCAGCAGCGAGCCCCTTAAACGTCGCTACAATGAGCAGTTCTTC. Its translation is CASSEPLKRRYNEQFF.

This chain links TRBV29-1 with TRBJ1-2, with 8 bases that match TRBD1. The V and J ends lost 6 bases and 2 bases, in that order; junction bases with no gene match: 2. Germline assignment: CDR1 SQVTM and CDR2 ANQGSEA. The CDR3 has 12 residues. CDR3 DNA sequence: TGCAGCGTCGACAGGGGCAACTATGGCTACACCTTC. Translating gives CSVDRGNYGYTF.

In this sample, this clonotype turned up a few times. A junction end diverges from the germline sequence, so it may reflect a read error. The gene calls are TRBV24-1 and TRBJ2-5, with 8 bases lining up with TRBD1. This CDR3 has 16 amino acids. Per the germline V gene, CDR1 is KGHDR and CDR2 is SFDVKD. CDR3 protein: CATSDLSSGGQGTQYF. In DNA form, the CDR3 reads TGTGCCACCAGTGATTTGAGCTCAGGGGGCCAAGGGACCCAGTACTTC.

This chain joins TRBV3-1 and TRBJ2-1, with 12 nucleotides matching TRBD2. Germline V lookup: CDR1 LGHDT, CDR2 YNNKEL (reference sequence). The CDR3 sequence is 15 residues long. V trimming: 4 bases; J trimming: 9 bases; junction bases outside the gene matches: 7. The CDR3 DNA is TGTGCCAGCAGCCCGCGGACTAGCGGGGAATCTGAGCAGTTCTTC. Protein product: CASSPRTSGESEQFF.

This clonotype showed up many times. The chain combines TRBV3-1 with TRBJ1-2; possibly TRBD1 for D (6 bases). V lost 0 bases and J 3 bases, leaving 8 bases between the germline ends. The CDR3 is 14 amino acids. Per the germline V gene, CDR1 is LGHDT and CDR2 is YNNKEL (reference sequence). The CDR3 DNA reads as TGTGCCAGCAGCCAAGAACACAGGGACTATGGCTACACCTTC. Translation: CASSQEHRDYGYTF.